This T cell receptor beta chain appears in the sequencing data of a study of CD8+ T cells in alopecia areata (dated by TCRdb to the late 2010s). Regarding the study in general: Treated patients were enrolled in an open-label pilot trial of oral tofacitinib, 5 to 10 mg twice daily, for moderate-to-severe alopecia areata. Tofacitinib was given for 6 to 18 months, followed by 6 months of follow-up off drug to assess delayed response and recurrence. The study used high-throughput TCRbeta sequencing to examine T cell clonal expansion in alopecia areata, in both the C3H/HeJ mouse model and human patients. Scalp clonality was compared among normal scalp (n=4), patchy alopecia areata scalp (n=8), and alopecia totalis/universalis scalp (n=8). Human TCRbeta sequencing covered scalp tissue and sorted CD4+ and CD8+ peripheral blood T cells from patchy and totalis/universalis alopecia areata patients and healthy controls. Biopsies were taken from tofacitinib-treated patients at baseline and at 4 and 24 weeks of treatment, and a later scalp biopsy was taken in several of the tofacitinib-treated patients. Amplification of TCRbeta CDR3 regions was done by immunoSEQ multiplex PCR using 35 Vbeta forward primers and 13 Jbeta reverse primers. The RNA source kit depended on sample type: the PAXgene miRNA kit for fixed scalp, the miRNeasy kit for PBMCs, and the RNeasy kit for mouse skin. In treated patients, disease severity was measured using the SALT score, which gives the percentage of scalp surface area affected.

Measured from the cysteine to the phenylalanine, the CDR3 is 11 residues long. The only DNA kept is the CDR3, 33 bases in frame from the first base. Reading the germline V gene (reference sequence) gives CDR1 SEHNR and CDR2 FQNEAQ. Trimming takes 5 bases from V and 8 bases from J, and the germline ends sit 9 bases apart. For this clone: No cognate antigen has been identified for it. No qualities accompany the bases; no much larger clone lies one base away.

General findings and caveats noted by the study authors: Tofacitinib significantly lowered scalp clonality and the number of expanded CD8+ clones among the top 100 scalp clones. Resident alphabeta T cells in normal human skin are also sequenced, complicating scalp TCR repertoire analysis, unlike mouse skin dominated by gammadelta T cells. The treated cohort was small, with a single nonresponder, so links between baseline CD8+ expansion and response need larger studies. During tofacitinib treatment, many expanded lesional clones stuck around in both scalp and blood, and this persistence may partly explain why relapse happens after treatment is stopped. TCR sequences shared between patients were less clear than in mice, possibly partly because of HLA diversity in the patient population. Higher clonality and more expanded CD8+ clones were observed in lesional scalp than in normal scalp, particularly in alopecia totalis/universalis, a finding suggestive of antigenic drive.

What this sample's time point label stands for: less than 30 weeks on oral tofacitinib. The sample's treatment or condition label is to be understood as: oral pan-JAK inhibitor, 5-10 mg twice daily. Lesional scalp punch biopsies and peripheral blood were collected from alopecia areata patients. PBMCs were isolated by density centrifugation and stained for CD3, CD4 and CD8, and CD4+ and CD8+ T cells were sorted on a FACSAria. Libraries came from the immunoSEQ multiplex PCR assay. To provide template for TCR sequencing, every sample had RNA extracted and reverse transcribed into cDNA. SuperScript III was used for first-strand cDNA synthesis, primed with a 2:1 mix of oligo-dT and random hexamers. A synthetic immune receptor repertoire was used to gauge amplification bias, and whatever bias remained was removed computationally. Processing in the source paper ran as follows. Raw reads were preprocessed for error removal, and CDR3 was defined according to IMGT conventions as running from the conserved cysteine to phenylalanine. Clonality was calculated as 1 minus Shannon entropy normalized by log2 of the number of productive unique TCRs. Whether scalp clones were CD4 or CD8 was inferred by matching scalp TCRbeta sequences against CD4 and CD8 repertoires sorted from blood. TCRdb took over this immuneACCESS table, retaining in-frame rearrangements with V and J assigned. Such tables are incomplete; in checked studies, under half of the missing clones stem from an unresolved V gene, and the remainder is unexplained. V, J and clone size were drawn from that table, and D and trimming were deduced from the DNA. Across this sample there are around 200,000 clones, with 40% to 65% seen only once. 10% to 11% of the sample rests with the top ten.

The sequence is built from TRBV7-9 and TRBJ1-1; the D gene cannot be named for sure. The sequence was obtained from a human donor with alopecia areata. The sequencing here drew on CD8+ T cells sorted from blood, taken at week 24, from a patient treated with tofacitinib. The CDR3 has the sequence CASSLSIEAFF. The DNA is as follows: TGTGCCAGCAGCCTCTCGATCGAAGCTTTCTTT.